Listed below are T cell receptor beta chains from one sample, sequenced in a study of a mutant IDH1 vaccine in newly diagnosed glioma. No antigen has been identified for these receptors. Repertoires were generated with immunoSEQ multiplex PCR, while TCRdb's copy carries only in-frame clones and drops some. The table lists around 40,000 clones, roughly 85% of them singletons. The material was PBMCs, obtained from a glioma patient whose treatment included an IDH1 peptide vaccine. The receptors come from a man in his forties or fifties with glioma. CDR3s include the opening cysteine and the closing phenylalanine or tryptophan. The D gene is left open where the match is weak. Some rows mark clone size as missing; the rest say once, few, many or name a class of expanded clone.

v_gene	abundance	d_gene	j_gene	CDR3nt	CDR3aa
TRBV4-2	-	TRBD2	TRBJ2-1	TGTGCCAGCAGCCAAGGGACTAGCGGGAGTCCCTACAATGAGCAGTTCTTC	CASSQGTSGSPYNEQFF
TRBV19	-	TRBD1	TRBJ1-5	TGTGCCAGTAGTCCCAGGGGGAATCAGCCCCAGCATTTT	CASSPRGNQPQHF
TRBV27	-	-	TRBJ1-4	TGTGCCAGCAGTAGTAACAGGGCCAGGGTCGAAAAACTGTTTTTT	CASSSNRARVEKLFF
TRBV7-2	-	-	TRBJ2-7	TGTGCCAGCAGCTTAGTCGGGGTGGCAGGAGCCTACGAGCAGTACTTC	CASSLVGVAGAYEQYF
TRBV9	-	TRBD1	TRBJ2-3	TGTGCCAGCAGCGTAGGAACAGGGGTTTACACAGATACGCAGTATTTT	CASSVGTGVYTDTQYF
TRBV2	-	TRBD1	TRBJ2-3	TGTGCCAGCAGTGAAGGGACAGGGGGACTAGATACGCAGTATTTT	CASSEGTGGLDTQYF
TRBV19	few	-	TRBJ2-7	TGTGCCAGTAGTATAGATAAGTTCTACGAGCAGTACTTC	CASSIDKFYEQYF
TRBV5-4	-	-	TRBJ2-2	TGTGCCAGCAGCTTGGACTCCGGGGAGCTGTTTTTT	CASSLDSGELFF
TRBV7-9	-	-	TRBJ2-7	TGTGCCAGCAGCCCCCCTTTATCAGAGCAGTACTTC	CASSPPLSEQYF
TRBV7-2	-	-	TRBJ2-1	TGTGCCAGTGGACTCTTCGGGGGAGAGCAGTTCTTC	CASGLFGGEQFF
TRBV6-1	-	-	TRBJ1-5	TGTGCCAGCAAGGGACAATATCAGCCCCAGCATTTT	CASKGQYQPQHF
TRBV5-1	few	TRBD1	TRBJ2-1	TGCGCCAGCAGCTTGGAGCAGGGGGTCAGTAATGAGCAGTTCTTC	CASSLEQGVSNEQFF
TRBV19	-	-	TRBJ2-5	TGTGCCAGTAGTGGATCAGGGACTCGGGGGACCCAGTACTTC	CASSGSGTRGTQYF
TRBV10-3	once	TRBD2	TRBJ2-7	TGTGCCATCGATGGGGGGGACCGCTCCTACGAGCAGTACTTC	CAIDGGDRSYEQYF
TRBV9	-	TRBD2	TRBJ2-3	TGTGCCAGCAGCGTCTATAGCGGGAACACAGATACGCAGTATTTT	CASSVYSGNTDTQYF
TRBV28	-	TRBD1	TRBJ2-5	TGTGCCAGCAGTCCCCCGGGACAGGGAGAGACCCAGTACTTC	CASSPPGQGETQYF
TRBV7-3	-	-	TRBJ1-1	TGTGCCAGCAGCTTCGACGGAATTGAAGCTTTCTTT	CASSFDGIEAFF
TRBV4-3	-	TRBD2	TRBJ2-3	TGCGCCAGCAGCCAAAGGGCCCGGAGCGGGAGGGCCGACACAGATACGCAGTATTTT	CASSQRARSGRADTDTQYF
TRBV6-5	once	TRBD1	TRBJ2-5	TGTGCCAGCAGATCAGACAGGGAAGAGACCCAGTACTTC	CASRSDREETQYF
TRBV14	-	TRBD1	TRBJ2-5	TGTGCCAGCAGCCAAGAGACAGGGGGCTTGAAGACCCAGTACTTC	CASSQETGGLKTQYF
TRBV6-6	-	-	TRBJ1-2	TGTGCCAGCACCCCCGGGGCAGTGATCTCTAACTATGGCTACACCTTC	CASTPGAVISNYGYTF
TRBV6-1	-	-	TRBJ1-5	TGTGCCAGCAGTGAAGGGGCAGGGCAAAATCAGCCCCAGCATTTT	CASSEGAGQNQPQHF
TRBV7-9	-	-	TRBJ1-4	TGTGCCAGCAGCTTAATTTCTGGGACAAGTAATGAAAAACTGTTTTTT	CASSLISGTSNEKLFF
TRBV7-2	-	-	TRBJ2-7	TGTGCCAGCACAGGCACGGCGGGGAGGAAATACGAGCAGTACTTC	CASTGTAGRKYEQYF
TRBV10-3	-	TRBD1	TRBJ1-5	TGTGCCATCAGTGAAGACAGGGGCGGCAGCAATCAGCCCCAGCATTTT	CAISEDRGGSNQPQHF
TRBV7-8	-	-	TRBJ2-7	TGTGCCAGCAGCTTAGGTTTTGTCTCCCTGTACGAGCAGTACTTC	CASSLGFVSLYEQYF
TRBV6-6	-	TRBD1	TRBJ1-1	TGTGCCAGCACTAGACAGGGGTACACTGAAGCTTTCTTT	CASTRQGYTEAFF
TRBV15	-	-	TRBJ2-7	TGTGCCACCAGCAGAGAATCGGGCCCCGGGTACGAGCAGTACTTC	CATSRESGPGYEQYF
TRBV5-1	once	-	TRBJ2-5	TGCGCCAGCAGCTTGGGCGGAGGAGAGACCCAGTACTTC	CASSLGGGETQYF
TRBV7-9	-	TRBD1	TRBJ1-4	TGTGCCAGCAGCCGGGACAGACTTAATGAAAAACTGTTTTTT	CASSRDRLNEKLFF
TRBV6-5	-	TRBD2	TRBJ2-1	TGTGCCAGCAGTTACGGTAGCGGGCTGTACAATGAGCAGTTCTTC	CASSYGSGLYNEQFF
TRBV7-2	-	TRBD2	TRBJ2-5	TGTGCCAGCAGCTTAGCAGCGGGAGGGTTGGAGACCCAGTACTTC	CASSLAAGGLETQYF
TRBV29-1	-	-	TRBJ2-7	TGCAGCGCCGGACCCCCTGGGGCCTACGAGCAGTACTTC	CSAGPPGAYEQYF
TRBV6-6	-	TRBD2	TRBJ2-1	TGTGCCAGCAGGGGACTAGCGGAAGACAATGAGCAGTTCTTC	CASRGLAEDNEQFF
TRBV4-3	-	TRBD2	TRBJ2-2	TGCGCCAGCAGCCAGGCACCGGGACTAGCAGGCGGGGAGCTGTTTTTT	CASSQAPGLAGGELFF
TRBV4-3	-	-	TRBJ2-1	TGCGCCAGCAGCCAAGATCTGGGCAAAGCCTCCTACAATGAGCAGTTCTTC	CASSQDLGKASYNEQFF
TRBV28	-	-	TRBJ1-1	TGTGCCAGCAGTTTTATGAATGCGGAAGCTTTCTTT	CASSFMNAEAFF
TRBV5-1	-	-	TRBJ2-1	TGCGCCAGCAACCCAGCCGGGGTTACCTACAATGAGCAGTTCTTC	CASNPAGVTYNEQFF
TRBV7-9	-	TRBD2	TRBJ2-7	TGTGCCAGCAGCCTGACTAGCGGGCACGAGCAGTACTTC	CASSLTSGHEQYF
TRBV6-5	-	-	TRBJ1-3	TGTGCCAGCAGTTACAGAGGGAGCTCTGGAAACACCATATATTTT	CASSYRGSSGNTIYF
TRBV2	once	TRBD1	TRBJ2-7	TGTGCCAGCAGCGGACAGGGTTTCGGCGAGCAGTACTTC	CASSGQGFGEQYF
TRBV27	-	-	TRBJ1-1	TGTGCCAGCAGTTCGCCCCCCGACAGGACCCGGATGAACACTGAAGCTTTCTTT	CASSSPPDRTRMNTEAFF
TRBV19	few	-	TRBJ2-5	TGTGCCAGTAGTATGGGATTAGCGGAGACCCAGTACTTC	CASSMGLAETQYF
TRBV7-9	-	-	TRBJ2-7	TGTGCCAGCAGCTTAGCAGCCTCGAGGGGCGAGCAGTACTTC	CASSLAASRGEQYF
TRBV7-2	-	-	TRBJ2-5	TGTGCCAGCAGCCCGAGGAGGGGCAGAGAGGAGACCCAGTACTTC	CASSPRRGREETQYF